These 29 T cell receptor beta chains were all obtained from the same sample, sequenced in a study of T cell responses to AZD1222 COVID-19 vaccine. Sequenced by immunoSEQ multiplex PCR; TCRdb stores in-frame clones only, minus some. The sample consists of about 100,000 clones, 87% of them appearing once. The input for sequencing was peripheral blood, taken on day 0 of AZD1222 vaccination. The source is an adult in good health.

The rearrangement links TRBV6-6 to TRBJ1-1; D is unclear. Germline assignment: CDR1 MNHNY and CDR2 SVGAGI (reference sequence). Trimming took 0 bases from V and 1 from J, leaving 6 bases between them. The CDR3 loop spans 14 amino acids. CDR3 nucleotide sequence: TGTGCCAGCAGTTACTCGAGAGGGAACACTGAAGCTTTCTTT. Amino acid sequence: CASSYSRGNTEAFF.

The chain recombines TRBV7-2 with TRBJ2-7; D is unclear. Germline assignment: CDR1 SGHTA and CDR2 FQGNSA. The V gene lost 5 bases and the J gene lost 2 bases, with 4 bases spanning the gap. The CDR3 is made up of 11 amino acids. CDR3 residues: CASSNAYEQYF. As DNA, the CDR3 is TGTGCCAGCAGCAACGCCTACGAGCAGTACTTC. Looking up the rest from reference TRBV7-2 and TRBJ2-7 gives the full variable domain: GAGVSQSPSNKVTEKGKDVELRCDPISGHTALYWYRQSLGQGLEFLIYFQGNSAPDKSGLPSDRFSAERTGGSVSTLTIQRTQQEDSAVYLCASSNAYEQYFGPGTRLTVT.

This chain uses TRBV5-1 with TRBJ2-5; a possible D gene is TRBD2 (5 bases). The CDR3 length is 14 residues. Trimming pared 0 bases from V and 1 base from J, leaving 7 bases between. Germline CDR1 and CDR2: SGHRS and YFSETQ. The CDR3 DNA reads TGCGCCAGCAGCTTGGACGGGATCCAAGAGACCCAGTACTTC. It encodes CASSLDGIQETQYF.

This sequence joins TRBV6-6 and TRBJ2-7; D is ambiguous. The CDR3 length is 13 residues. CDR1 MNHNY and CDR2 SVGAGI come from the germline V gene (reference sequence). Trimming cost V 5 bases and J 0 bases, with 8 bases left between them. CDR3 region: CASSPRRSYEQYF. CDR3 in DNA: TGTGCCAGCAGTCCCCGTCGCTCCTACGAGCAGTACTTC.

The chain carries TRBV7-2 and TRBJ2-7, with D perhaps matching TRBD2 (6 bases). V was clipped by 3 bases and J by 2 bases, with 14 bases between them. Germline CDR1 SGHTA, CDR2 FQGNSA. This CDR3 is built from 15 residues. The CDR3 protein is CASSFEGRTTYEQYF. DNA for the CDR3: TGTGCCAGCAGCTTTGAGGGGAGGACCACCTACGAGCAGTACTTC.

This sequence joins TRBV13 and TRBJ1-1, with D unresolved. Trimming took off 0 bases at V and 0 bases at J, with 8 bases between the two ends. Germline CDR1 is PRHDT and CDR2 is FYEKMQ (reference sequence). This CDR3 has 15 amino acids. The CDR3 is CASSLGQSMNTEAFF. In DNA form, the CDR3 reads TGTGCCAGCAGCTTAGGGCAGTCTATGAACACTGAAGCTTTCTTT.

This clone was counted once. V and J are TRBV5-1 and TRBJ1-2, with a tentative D call TRBD1 (6 bases). V dropped 5 bases and J dropped 6 bases, with 17 bases sitting between them. The CDR3 covers 14 residues. Germline CDR1 and CDR2: SGHRS and YFSETQ. CDR3 bases: TGCGCCAGCAGGGCCACGGGGGGCGAGGATGGCTACACCTTC. Its translation is CASRATGGEDGYTF.

DNA of the CDR3: TGCGCCAGCAGCCAAGAGCGGGACACTGAAGCTTTCTTT. Amino acids: CASSQERDTEAFF. The gene calls are TRBV4-1 and TRBJ1-1; no definite D call. V was trimmed by 0 bases and J by 3 bases, leaving 5 bases between them. The germline V gene has CDR1 MGHRA and CDR2 YSYEKL. The CDR3 totals 13 residues.

V and J are TRBV6-5 and TRBJ1-2, with unresolved D. Trimming removed 2 bases from V and 3 bases from J, with 10 bases in between. CDR1 and CDR2 (germline): MNHEY, SVGAGI. The CDR3 loop spans 14 amino acids. CDR3: CASSYGEGYYGYTF. The CDR3 coding sequence is TGTGCCAGCAGTTACGGTGAGGGATACTATGGCTACACCTTC.

The chain has TRBV6-5 and TRBJ2-7, with 7 bases fitting TRBD1. There are 13 residues in the CDR3. The germline V gene encodes CDR1 MNHEY and CDR2 SVGAGI. Unmatched junction bases numbered 11, after V lost 10 bases and J lost 5 bases. The CDR3 sequence: CATTTGNLNEQYF. The DNA of the CDR3 is TGTGCCACCACGACAGGGAACCTCAACGAGCAGTACTTC.

The chain combines TRBV5-4 with TRBJ2-1, with 9 nucleotides matching TRBD1. This CDR3 contains 14 residues. Germline lookup yields CDR1 SGHNT and CDR2 YYREEE (reference sequence). The J segment lost 0 bases and the V segment lost 8 bases, leaving 3 bases of the junction unmatched. CDR3 DNA sequence: TGTGCCAGTGGGACAGGGAGCTCCTACAATGAGCAGTTCTTC. Amino acids: CASGTGSSYNEQFF. The full variable domain, with the rest looked up from reference TRBV5-4 and TRBJ2-1, is ETGVTQSPTHLIKTRGQQVTLRCSSQSGHNTVSWYQQALGQGPQFIFQYYREEENGRGNFPPRFSGLQFPNYSSELNVNALELDDSALYLCASGTGSSYNEQFFGPGTRLTVL.

V usage is TRBV24-1 and J usage is TRBJ2-7; D unclear. V was shortened by 8 bases and J by 2 bases, with 6 bases between the two germline ends. The CDR3 covers 11 residues. Per germline, CDR1 KGHDR and CDR2 SFDVKD. The CDR3 loop reads CATTQTYEQYF. The CDR3 DNA sequence: TGTGCCACCACGCAAACCTACGAGCAGTACTTC.

The V and J genes are TRBV5-1 and TRBJ1-2, with D possibly being TRBD1 (5 bases). Germline-derived CDR1 and CDR2 are SGHRS and YFSETQ. This CDR3 has 16 amino acids. V shed 8 bases and J shed 1 base, with 21 bases lying between them. CDR3 amino acids: CASRNPGIGGNYGYTF. The CDR3 nucleotides read TGCGCCAGTAGAAACCCGGGGATCGGGGGTAACTATGGCTACACCTTC.

Only one count was recorded for this clone. The rearrangement uses TRBV24-1 and TRBJ1-5; D is undetermined. The V gene lost 5 bases and the J gene lost 7 bases, with 8 bases spanning the gap. CDR1 KGHDR and CDR2 SFDVKD come from the germline V gene. This CDR3 spans 12 amino acids. CDR3 region: CATSGSGQPQHF. For the CDR3, the DNA is TGTGCCACCAGTGGTTCCGGCCAGCCCCAGCATTTT.

The chain joins TRBV7-2 to TRBJ2-5; D not resolved. This CDR3 has 14 amino acids. The V end lost 3 bases, the J end lost 2 bases, and 10 bases lay between the germline ends. Germline V gene lookup returns CDR1 SGHTA and CDR2 FQGNSA. CDR3 sequence: CASSLGPGQETQYF. The CDR3 DNA reads TGTGCCAGCAGCTTGGGCCCGGGTCAAGAGACCCAGTACTTC. Full variable domain (rest looked up from reference TRBV7-2 and TRBJ2-5): GAGVSQSPSNKVTEKGKDVELRCDPISGHTALYWYRQSLGQGLEFLIYFQGNSAPDKSGLPSDRFSAERTGGSVSTLTIQRTQQEDSAVYLCASSLGPGQETQYFGPGTRLLVL.

This clone was seen a single time. This chain joins TRBV19 and TRBJ2-1, with TRBD2 matching over 8 bases. The ends lost 1 base at V and 4 bases at J; junction bases unmatched: 9. This CDR3 is built from 17 residues. Germline CDR1 is LNHDA and CDR2 is SQIVND (reference sequence). CDR3 sequence reads: CASSIVSRTSRYNEQFF. DNA for the CDR3: TGTGCCAGTAGTATAGTGTCACGGACTAGCAGATACAATGAGCAGTTCTTC.

The V gene is TRBV3-1 (or the pseudogene TRBV3-2), the J gene TRBJ1-2, with D perhaps matching TRBD1 (6 bases). The germline gives CDR1 LGHDT, CDR2 YNNKEL (reference sequence). The CDR3 is 15 amino acids. V gave up 0 bases and J gave up 2 bases, with 10 bases separating them. CDR3 in DNA: TGTGCCAGCAGCCAAGAGGGACACCTGAACTATGGCTACACCTTC. This gives the protein CASSQEGHLNYGYTF.

This chain joins TRBV6-2 or TRBV6-3 and TRBJ1-2, with D uncertain. This CDR3 has 17 amino acids. V was trimmed by 2 bases and J by 3 bases, leaving 19 bases between them. Germline-derived CDR1 and CDR2 are MNHEY and SVGEGT. The CDR3, as DNA: TGTGCCAGCAGTTACGAACCCGCCAGCCCGGCCCACTATGGCTACACCTTC. Protein product: CASSYEPASPAHYGYTF.

This clone was counted once. The J gene is TRBJ1-6, the V gene TRBV27; 8 bases map to TRBD1. The length of the CDR3 is 15 residues. V lost 6 bases, J lost 7 bases, and 8 bases stayed unmatched. The V gene's germline CDR1 is MNHEY and CDR2 SMNVEV (reference sequence). CDR3 nucleotides: TGTGCCAGCAGGACCGGACAGGGAGGGAATTCACCCCTCCACTTT. It translates to CASRTGQGGNSPLHF.

DNA of the CDR3: TGTGCCAGCAGCGTCGGGACAGGGTACAATTTGGCTAACTATGGCTACACCTTC. Translating it yields CASSVGTGYNLANYGYTF. The chain uses TRBV9 and TRBJ1-2, with 9 nucleotides matching TRBD1. The CDR3 length is 18 residues. The V and J ends lost 2 bases and 0 bases, in that order; junction bases with no gene match: 11. Germline lookup yields CDR1 SGDLS and CDR2 YYNGEE. Based on the CDR3 plus reference TRBV9 and TRBJ1-2, the full variable domain is DSGVTQTPKHLITATGQRVTLRCSPRSGDLSVYWYQQSLDQGLQFLIQYYNGEERAKGNILERFSAQQFPDLHSELNLSSLELGDSALYFCASSVGTGYNLANYGYTFGSGTRLTVV.

This clone was seen a handful of times. This sequence joins TRBV7-9 and TRBJ2-5, with 9 bases matching TRBD2. The V gene's germline CDR1 is SEHNR and CDR2 FQNEAQ (reference sequence). J lost 2 bases, V lost 6 bases, and 7 bases had no gene match. The CDR3 contains 15 residues. The CDR3 DNA follows: TGTGCCAGCAGGGCTCTAGCGGGGCTACAAGAGACCCAGTACTTC. Protein product: CASRALAGLQETQYF.

The chain carries TRBV9 and TRBJ1-3; D is undetermined. V was cut by 3 bases and J by 4 bases, with 14 bases left in between. CDR3 size: 15 residues. Germline CDR1 reads SGDLS; CDR2 reads YYNGEE. CDR3 region: CASSGRTGVGNTIYF. In nucleotides, the CDR3 is TGTGCCAGCAGCGGTAGAACGGGTGTGGGAAACACCATATATTTT.

Details on this clone: At one boundary the junction diverges from the germline segment, which might be a read error. This chain uses TRBV4-3 with TRBJ1-6; tentatively, D is TRBD1 (5 bases). CDR3 length equals 14 residues. Looked up from germline, CDR1 is LGHNA and CDR2 is YSLEER. The CDR3 nucleotides read TGCGCCAGCCAGGGATACCTGTATACTTCACCCCTCCACTTT. Translated, it gives CASQGYLYTSPLHF.

The gene calls are TRBV19 and TRBJ2-7, with D possibly TRBD2 on 6 matching bases. The CDR3 is 13 amino acids. The germline V gene has CDR1 LNHDA and CDR2 SQIVND (reference sequence). Trimming removed 9 bases from V and 2 bases from J, with 14 bases in between. CDR3 nucleotides: TGTGCCAGGACCGGGGGAGCAACCTACGAGCAGTACTTC. The encoded protein is CARTGGATYEQYF.

The rearrangement links TRBV30 to TRBJ2-1; 8 bases map to TRBD2. Trimming cost V 5 bases and J 8 bases; bases outside gene matches: 5. This CDR3 spans 12 amino acids. Germline V gives CDR1 GTSNPN, CDR2 SVGIG (reference sequence). CDR3 in DNA: TGTGCCTGGGGGACTAGGATCCATGAGCAGTTCTTC. It codes for CAWGTRIHEQFF.

This clone showed up many times. The chain links TRBV27 to TRBJ2-7, with TRBD1 matching 9 bases. V lost 0 bases to trimming and J lost 3 bases; unmatched junction nucleotides: 3. The CDR3 sequence is 15 residues long. Germline CDR1 MNHEY, CDR2 SMNVEV (reference sequence). The CDR3, as DNA: TGTGCCAGCAGTTTATCAGGGACAGGGATCTACGAGCAGTACTTC. It translates to CASSLSGTGIYEQYF.

This clone was picked up a small number of times. The genes are TRBV5-1 and TRBJ1-1; D unclear. Trimming removed 2 bases from V and 0 bases from J, with 23 bases in between. In germline, CDR1 is SGHRS, CDR2 YFSETQ. This CDR3 contains 19 residues. CDR3 DNA sequence: TGCGCCAGCAGCTTCGGGTTGTCTAGGTGGAAGCGCATGAACACTGAAGCTTTCTTT. It codes for CASSFGLSRWKRMNTEAFF.

The chain couples TRBV24-1 to TRBJ1-2, with 7 bases that match TRBD1. Germline CDR1 KGHDR, CDR2 SFDVKD. This CDR3 region has 15 residues. V dropped 1 base and J dropped 8; count of bases not matched to a gene: 9. CDR3 sequence reads: CATSDFGTAPYGYTF. CDR3 DNA sequence: TGTGCCACCAGTGATTTTGGGACAGCGCCCTACGGCTACACCTTC.

The CDR3 coding sequence is TGCAGCGTTCAGCGGGAATGGAAGGAGCAGTACTTC. Translating gives CSVQREWKEQYF. This chain joins TRBV29-1 and TRBJ2-7; 7 positions agree with TRBD2. Germline CDR1 is SQVTM and CDR2 is ANQGSEA. J was trimmed by 7 bases and V by 5 bases; bases with no gene match: 8. CDR3 length equals 12 residues.